These 2 T cell receptor beta chains came from one sample sequenced in a study of T-cell memory formation after mild COVID-19. TCRdb called the 5' RACE reads again in MiXCR, with one record for every CDR3 protein. Among about 260,000 distinct CDR3 sequences listed, 16% were seen once. The specimen sequenced was PBMCs or a T cell subset sorted from them (not recorded which). These receptors came from a man aged 18 to 29 who had mild COVID-19 (a few samples of this study predate the infection). Cell type and time point are not known.

V usage is TRBV5-1 and J usage is TRBJ1-2; no definite D call. V lost 5 bases and J lost 4, with 12 bases in between. The CDR3 has 13 residues. Germline values: CDR1 SGHRS, CDR2 YFSETQ. The CDR3 sequence: CASSSDLTYGYTF. The CDR3 region has the DNA TGCGCCAGCAGTTCCGACCTCACCTATGGCTACACCTTC.

V usage is TRBV7-6 and J usage is TRBJ1-1; 7 positions agree with TRBD1. Germline V gives CDR1 SGHVS, CDR2 FNYEAQ. This CDR3 is 18 amino acids long. V shed 5 bases and J 0 bases; nucleotides not matched to a gene: 15. For the CDR3, the DNA is TGTGCCAGCAGCCAAGAGGTTCCGGGACAGAGGATGAACACTGAAGCTTTCTTT. Translation gives CASSQEVPGQRMNTEAFF.